This note documents a single T cell receptor (beta chain) sequence. This clonotype was seen a few times. Its antigen remains undetermined. Base qualities were left out, and no much larger clone turns up one base away. The entry originates in a study of response to subunit inactivated influenza vaccine (dated by TCRdb to between 2018 and 2020). Turning to the overall study: Deep quantitative profiling of the T cell receptor repertoire was used in the study to follow responses to a trivalent subunit inactivated influenza vaccine. Overall results and qualifications from the work: According to the authors, only a limited number of new T cells may be recruited by each seasonal influenza vaccination.

Library preparation used RT-PCR. The data were produced on an Illumina HiSeq 2500. In-frame beta chains were kept once TCRdb had trimmed the public reads at Q25 with fastp and called clones with MiXCR. CDR3 protein duplicates are merged, each entry listing the most common genes and DNA. Across this sample there are under 200,000 distinct CDR3 sequences, with roughly a tenth seen only once. The ten largest clones represent roughly 33% of the sample. This sequence originates from a man aged 50 to 75 who received an inactivated influenza vaccine. Donor details come from another sample of the same person, matched by shared clones. The starting material was CD8+ T cells sorted from PBMCs, obtained less than 25 months after vaccination.

The CDR3 region reads CSVEDERGQFF. The base sequence is TGCAGCGTTGAAGATGAAAGAGGGCAGTTCTTC. The sequence links TRBV29-1 to TRBJ2-1, with no confident D gene call. V is clipped by 0 bases and J by 12 bases, and the sequence between their germline boundaries is 9 bases long. The CDR3 sequence holds 11 residues, the cysteine and phenylalanine included. The read is trimmed to its CDR3 DNA, 33 bases read in frame from base 1. CDR1 is given as SQVTM and CDR2 as ANQGSEA, both from the germline V gene.